These 18 T cell receptor beta chains share one sample of origin, sequenced in a study of intratumoral heterogeneity in liver cancer. The protocol was immunoSEQ multiplex PCR, while the TCRdb copy is restricted to in-frame clones and leaves out a portion. The table has tens of thousands of clones, approximately 73% seen once; the top ten hold approximately 18%. This sample comprised tumor-adjacent normal tissue, obtained before any cancer treatment. These TCRs come from a woman in her 70s with hepatocellular carcinoma.

This clone was picked up one time. The genes are TRBV9 and TRBJ2-7; D not resolved. V gave up 4 bases and J gave up 3 bases, with 17 bases separating them. CDR1 is SGDLS, CDR2 YYNGEE, per germline. The CDR3 runs 15 residues. CDR3: CASSPKIQSDYEQYF. CDR3 in DNA: TGTGCCAGCAGCCCTAAGATACAAAGTGACTACGAGCAGTACTTC.

The V gene is TRBV9, the J gene TRBJ2-1; 9 positions match TRBD1. CDR3 length: 16 residues. Trimming at V came to 0 bases and at J to 2 bases, leaving 3 bases not matched to a gene. CDR1 and CDR2 from the germline V gene are SGDLS and YYNGEE. CDR3: CASSVEGQGTYNEQFF. The DNA for the CDR3 is TGTGCCAGCAGCGTAGAGGGACAGGGCACCTACAATGAGCAGTTCTTC.

In nucleotides, the CDR3 is TGTGCCAGCAGCTTACGAGGGGCAACCTCCTACGAGCAGTACTTC. Translated: CASSLRGATSYEQYF. The V call is TRBV7-8, the J call TRBJ2-7; D tentatively reads TRBD1 or TRBD2 (5 bases each). CDR3 size: 15 residues. The ends were cut back, 2 bases at V and 0 bases at J, with 11 bases in the middle. Germline assignment: CDR1 SGHVS and CDR2 FQNEAQ.

The chain carries TRBV7-9 and TRBJ1-6; no reliable D call. CDR1 is SEHNR, CDR2 FQNEAQ, per germline (reference sequence). Trimming took 5 bases from V and 5 from J, leaving 10 bases between them. The CDR3 is 14 amino acids. Here the CDR3 reads CASSLRQNNSPLHF. Here the CDR3 DNA reads TGTGCCAGCAGCCTTAGACAAAATAATTCACCCCTCCACTTT.

The chain combines TRBV7-3 with TRBJ2-7, with 7 bases that match TRBD1. J lost 3 bases, V lost 1 base, and 3 bases had no gene match. Per germline, CDR1 SGHTA and CDR2 FQGTGA. The CDR3 totals 14 residues. The CDR3 reads CASSLSGDSYEQYF. CDR3 nucleotide sequence: TGTGCCAGCAGCTTAAGTGGGGACAGCTACGAGCAGTACTTC.

A few counts support this clone. The chain employs TRBV28 and TRBJ1-3; D gene unclear. This CDR3 contains 16 residues. V dropped 5 bases and J dropped 0 bases, with 14 bases sitting between them. CDR1 is MDHEN and CDR2 is SYDVKM in the germline V gene. This chain's CDR3 is CASSISTLSSGNTIYF. In DNA, the CDR3 is TGTGCCAGCAGTATCTCGACACTAAGCTCTGGAAACACCATATATTTT.

This sequence joins TRBV19 and TRBJ2-7; D possibly matches TRBD1 or TRBD2 (5 bases each). V was shortened by 5 bases and J by 2 bases, with 16 bases between the two germline ends. Germline V gives CDR1 LNHDA, CDR2 SQIVND (reference sequence). The CDR3 is made up of 15 amino acids. Here the CDR3 reads CASSPNRDVTYEQYF. CDR3 sequence (DNA): TGTGCCAGTAGTCCCAACCGGGACGTAACCTACGAGCAGTACTTC. Filled out from reference TRBV19 and TRBJ2-7, the complete variable domain reads DGGITQSPKYLFRKEGQNVTLSCEQNLNHDAMYWYRQDPGQGLRLIYYSQIVNDFQKGDIAEGYSVSREKKESFPLTVTSAQKNPTAFYLCASSPNRDVTYEQYFGPGTRLTVT.

This clone has a single count. This sample includes further DNA sequences coding for the same CDR3. The gene calls are TRBV6-5 and TRBJ2-7; TRBD1 aligns across 7 bases. The CDR3 runs 12 residues. Trimming removed 8 bases from V and 4 bases from J; junction bases left unmatched: 5. Germline values: CDR1 MNHEY, CDR2 SVGAGI. CDR3 bases: TGTGCCAGCCGGGACAGTAGTTACGAGCAGTACTTC. As protein: CASRDSSYEQYF.

The chain has TRBV5-6 and TRBJ2-7; D is ambiguous. The V and J ends lost 0 bases and 3 bases respectively, with 7 bases between them. CDR1 SGHDT and CDR2 YYEEEE come from the germline V gene. The CDR3 spans 13 residues. CDR3 DNA: TGTGCCAGCAGCTTGGGACGAGACTACGAGCAGTACTTC. Protein product: CASSLGRDYEQYF. The full variable domain, rest sourced from reference TRBV5-6 and TRBJ2-7, is DAGVTQSPTHLIKTRGQQVTLRCSPKSGHDTVSWYQQALGQGPQFIFQYYEEEERQRGNFPDRFSGHQFPNYSSELNVNALLLGDSALYLCASSLGRDYEQYFGPGTRLTVT.

The chain couples TRBV10-3 to TRBJ1-2; 10 bases agree with TRBD1. The V segment lost 8 bases and the J segment 13 bases; nucleotides outside the gene matches: 4. Germline loops: CDR1 ENHRY, CDR2 SYGVKD. There are 10 residues in the CDR3. The CDR3 DNA reads TGTGCCATCTCCGGGACAGGGGTCACCTTC. Translated, it gives CAISGTGVTF.

The chain's CDR3 is CASSLGNTIYF. The CDR3 coding sequence is TGTGCCAGCAGTCTTGGAAACACCATATATTTT. V gene TRBV28 combines with J gene TRBJ1-3, with D unresolved. The germline V and J ends were trimmed by 5 bases and 3 bases, with 2 bases remaining between them. CDR1 and CDR2 from the germline V gene are MDHEN and SYDVKM. The CDR3 length is 11 residues.

This chain uses TRBV7-9 with TRBJ2-5, with TRBD1 matching 7 bases. Germline CDR1 SEHNR, CDR2 FQNEAQ (reference sequence). J gave up 3 bases and V 1 base, and 2 bases lay outside the gene matches. The CDR3 extends over 14 amino acids. The CDR3 nucleotides are TGTGCCAGCAGCTTAGTCGACAGGGAAGAGACCCAGTACTTC. Its translation: CASSLVDREETQYF.

This clone was counted only a few times. This chain uses TRBV4-1 with TRBJ1-6, with D perhaps TRBD1 (5 bases). CDR3 length: 17 residues. V was cut by 0 bases and J by 0 bases, with 9 bases left in between. Per germline, CDR1 MGHRA and CDR2 YSYEKL. CDR3 DNA sequence: TGCGCCAGCAGCCAAGAAACTGACAGCTCCTATAATTCACCCCTCCACTTT. Protein product: CASSQETDSSYNSPLHF.

The rearrangement links TRBV9 to TRBJ2-2; the D gene is possibly TRBD1 (6 bases). CDR3 length: 14 amino acids. Between the trimmed V and J ends, which lost 8 bases and 6 bases, there was a span of 17 bases. CDR1 and CDR2 (germline): SGDLS, YYNGEE. CDR3 loop: CASTQGPPAGELFF. The CDR3, as DNA: TGTGCCAGTACCCAGGGGCCCCCGGCCGGGGAGCTGTTTTTT.

The chain links TRBV2 to TRBJ1-1, with D possibly matching TRBD1 (5 bases). V was trimmed by 6 bases and J by 9 bases, leaving 14 bases between them. Germline V gives CDR1 SNHLY, CDR2 FYNNEI. The CDR3 covers 12 residues. The CDR3 DNA reads TGTGCCAGCAGGCTAAACCCGGGACAAGCTTTCTTT. Its protein is CASRLNPGQAFF.

This chain links TRBV9 with TRBJ1-2; TRBD1 matches at 10 bases. This CDR3 is built from 16 residues. J gave up 6 bases and V 3 bases, and 11 bases lay outside the gene matches. Germline V gives CDR1 SGDLS, CDR2 YYNGEE. CDR3 DNA sequence: TGTGCCAGCAGCGCCGCCATCTCCGGGACAGGGGATGGCTACACCTTC. This encodes CASSAAISGTGDGYTF.

The chain employs TRBV12-3 or TRBV12-4 and TRBJ2-3; D gene uncertain. Trimming removed 7 bases from V and 2 bases from J, with 4 bases in between. The CDR3 has 11 amino acids. Here the CDR3 reads CASTLTDTQYF. The CDR3 nucleotides are TGTGCCAGCACCCTCACAGATACGCAGTATTTT.

This clone is termed medium-sized. This chain joins TRBV11-3 and TRBJ1-1; D is uncertain. V dropped 0 bases and J dropped 0 bases, with 17 bases sitting between them. CDR1 is SGHNT, CDR2 YENEEA, per germline. The CDR3 contains 18 residues. As DNA, the CDR3 is TGTGCCAGCAGCTTAGATCGGGGTCTAGACGCGGTGAACACTGAAGCTTTCTTT. Its protein product is CASSLDRGLDAVNTEAFF.